This entry lists 10 T cell receptor beta chains sequenced from one sample in a study of blood T cells in healthy people across ages. A second PCR of 7 to 11 cycles used a sample-barcoded 5' primer and a J-beta primer mix. TCRdb re-called the 5' RACE reads with MiXCR, one entry per CDR3 protein. The sample lists roughly 1,000,000 distinct CDR3 sequences; 25% were seen once. These data were also reused for a study on T cells of mothers and their children.

The material sequenced was blood. The receptors shown here come from a girl aged 2 to 10 in good health.

This clonotype was counted a few times. The CDR3 nucleotides read TGTGCCAGCAGCTCAAAATGGGACCAACCCATGGTCGGAAACACCATATATTTT. Protein: CASSSKWDQPMVGNTIYF. This chain uses TRBV7-9 with TRBJ1-3, with D perhaps matching TRBD1 (5 bases). The V and J ends lost 4 bases and 4 bases respectively, with 23 bases between them. Germline assignment: CDR1 SEHNR and CDR2 FQNEAQ (reference sequence). This CDR3 comprises 18 residues.

This clonotype was observed a handful of times. The chain employs TRBV28 and TRBJ1-3; D is ambiguous. The V end lost 6 bases, the J end lost 5 bases, and 2 bases lay between the germline ends. The CDR3 consists of 10 residues. Germline lookup yields CDR1 MDHEN and CDR2 SYDVKM. The CDR3 DNA reads TGTGCCAGCAGCAGAAACACCATATATTTT. This codes for CASSRNTIYF.

This chain links TRBV29-1 with TRBJ2-7; maybe TRBD2 (5 bases). Germline CDR1 is SQVTM and CDR2 is ANQGSEA. The CDR3 covers 10 residues. V lost 6 bases and J 5 bases, leaving 8 bases between the germline ends. The CDR3 sequence is CSVISDEQYF. The CDR3 DNA follows: TGCAGCGTCATTAGCGACGAGCAGTACTTC.

The table lists this clonotype with many counts. V gene TRBV9 combines with J gene TRBJ2-7; 7 bases map to TRBD2. The CDR3 is 16 amino acids. Per germline, CDR1 SGDLS and CDR2 YYNGEE. V trimming: 4 bases; J trimming: 0 bases; junction bases outside the gene matches: 10. Here the CDR3 DNA reads TGTGCCAGCAGCACGAACCAGCGGGATCCCTCCTACGAGCAGTACTTC. It codes for CASSTNQRDPSYEQYF. Drawing the rest from reference TRBV9 and TRBJ2-7, the complete variable domain is DSGVTQTPKHLITATGQRVTLRCSPRSGDLSVYWYQQSLDQGLQFLIQYYNGEERAKGNILERFSAQQFPDLHSELNLSSLELGDSALYFCASSTNQRDPSYEQYFGPGTRLTVT.

This clonotype was seen a handful of times. The chain joins TRBV7-9 to TRBJ2-5, with TRBD2 matching 7 bases. Germline CDR1 reads SEHNR; CDR2 reads FQNEAQ (reference sequence). With 3 bases clipped from V and 11 bases from J, the junction kept 3 bases outside the gene matches. This CDR3 comprises 11 residues. CDR3 sequence (DNA): TGTGCCAGCAGCTTTCGGGAGGAGCAGTACTTC. This translates into CASSFREEQYF.

This clonotype was seen a few times. The genes are TRBV14 and TRBJ2-1; 8 nucleotides match TRBD2. The CDR3 runs 15 residues. With 1 base clipped from V and 8 bases from J, the junction kept 7 bases outside the gene matches. Germline CDR1 SGHDN, CDR2 FVKESK. CDR3 nucleotides: TGTGCCAGCAGCCAAGGACGGGGGGGCCCGTATGAGCAGTTCTTC. This codes for CASSQGRGGPYEQFF.

This clonotype was counted ten times or more. The chain carries TRBV7-9 and TRBJ1-1; no firm D call. The CDR3 consists of 11 residues. V was pared by 5 bases and J by 6 bases, with 7 bases between. Germline V CDR1 and CDR2: SEHNR, FQNEAQ (reference sequence). DNA for the CDR3: TGTGCCAGCAGCCGAGGTCCTGAAGCTTTCTTT. It encodes CASSRGPEAFF.

This clonotype was found a few times. V is TRBV28 and J is TRBJ2-5; D unresolved. Trimming removed 5 bases from V and 4 bases from J, with 8 bases in between. The CDR3 loop spans 12 amino acids. Germline V lookup: CDR1 MDHEN, CDR2 SYDVKM. CDR3 coding DNA: TGTGCCAGCAGTGCCCCGACAGAGACCCAGTACTTC. Amino acid sequence: CASSAPTETQYF.

The chain combines TRBV29-1 with TRBJ2-6; D remains ambiguous. The germline CDR1 and CDR2 sequences are SQVTM and ANQGSEA. This CDR3 has 13 residues. The ends were cut back, 2 bases at V and 3 bases at J, with 5 bases in the middle. CDR3 residues: CSVENFGANVLTF. DNA for the CDR3: TGCAGCGTTGAAAATTTTGGGGCCAACGTCCTGACTTTC.

The chain links TRBV27 to TRBJ2-1; D is tentatively TRBD1 or TRBD2 (6 bases each). V was shortened by 2 bases and J by 10 bases, with 18 bases between the two germline ends. CDR3 size: 15 residues. Germline V gene data show CDR1 as MNHEY and CDR2 as SMNVEV (reference sequence). The CDR3 region is CASSLEGGPWGEQFF. CDR3 DNA: TGTGCCAGCAGTTTAGAGGGGGGACCCTGGGGGGAGCAGTTCTTC.